This TCR beta chain comes out of a study of T cell repertoires in cytomegalovirus infection (dated 2019 in TCRdb). About the study as a whole: Donor HLA type was relevant to the analysis, as public TCR beta signatures indicated carriage of CMV infection together with the matching HLA type.

From a lookup of the germline V gene, CDR1 and CDR2 are MGHRA and YSYEKL. Its CDR3 holds 12 amino acids, cysteine through phenylalanine. Here the CDR3 DNA is all that survives: 36 bases in frame from base 1. The junction carries 10 bases between V and J, which are trimmed by 4 bases and 7 bases respectively. This clonotype turned up a few times. This receptor's antigen is unknown. Base qualities are not provided; no much larger clone lies one nucleotide away. The full study reports these points: In both this cohort and an independent roughly 350-donor cohort, the cumulative frequency of public TCR beta family members distinguished carriers of CMV infection plus the relevant HLA type. In the ex vivo response, HLA-C-restricted CMV-specific TCR beta clonotypes were dominant, and in two of eight donors the single most frequent clonotype came from this HLA-C-restricted group.

Sequencing took place on an Illumina HiSeq 1500. TCRdb ran its own pipeline on the public reads, namely fastp trimming at Q25 and MiXCR clone calling, and kept in-frame beta chains. Identical CDR3 proteins give one entry, which carries the most common genes and DNA. The sample records hundreds of thousands of distinct CDR3 sequences, roughly a quarter of which are singletons. Of the sample, under 8.5% is held by the ten largest clones. The sequence was obtained from a human donor in good health (CMV status not recorded). Some clones in this sample may be carry-over from other donors' samples. The V and J genes are TRBV4-1 and TRBJ1-1; a weak D assignment points to TRBD1 (5 bases agree). What was sequenced was CD8+ T cells from PBMCs. The CDR3 protein sequence reads: CASSPSGIEAFF. The nucleotide sequence is TGCGCCAGCAGCCCCTCAGGGATTGAAGCTTTCTTT.